These 10 T cell receptor beta chains were sequenced from one sample in a study of T-cell reconstitution after alpha-beta-depleted transplantation in children. Unique molecular identifiers were incorporated into the prepared TCRbeta library. TCRdb re-called the PCR reads through MiXCR, storing one row per CDR3 protein. The top ten hold roughly 28% of the sample, which has about 980,000 distinct CDR3 sequences, about 26% seen once. This specimen consisted of PBMCs, mostly from graft donor cells, obtained 360 days after TCRalphabeta/CD19-depleted stem cell transplant. The receptors originated from a boy under two years old who had a stem cell transplant for SCID, so the T cells may come from the graft donor.

A few counts support this clonotype. The chain employs TRBV29-1 and TRBJ2-3; 9 bases align to TRBD2. The J segment lost 4 bases and the V segment lost 1 base, leaving 15 bases of the junction unmatched. From germline, CDR1 is SQVTM and CDR2 ANQGSEA. CDR3 length equals 18 residues. Written as DNA, the CDR3 is TGCAGCGTTGAAGGCCGCGCGGGGGGGTTTACTTGGGCAGATACGCAGTATTTT. Protein product: CSVEGRAGGFTWADTQYF.

This chain joins TRBV20-1 and TRBJ1-5, with D tentatively TRBD1 (5 bases). With 1 base removed from V and 0 bases from J, the gap between germline ends came to 16 bases. The CDR3 totals 17 residues. The germline gives CDR1 DFQATT, CDR2 SNEGSKA (reference sequence). CDR3 in amino acids: CSARGQFTGDSNQPQHF. In nucleotides, the CDR3 is TGCAGTGCTAGAGGCCAGTTTACGGGGGATAGCAATCAGCCCCAGCATTTT.

The chain is built from TRBV7-9 and TRBJ2-7; possible D gene TRBD1, 5 bases. Germline lookup yields CDR1 SEHNR and CDR2 FQNEAQ (reference sequence). V gave up 6 bases and J gave up 6 bases, with 15 bases separating them. The CDR3 extends over 13 amino acids. The CDR3 is CASRHGKGFEQYF. CDR3 nucleotide sequence: TGTGCCAGCAGGCACGGTAAGGGGTTCGAGCAGTACTTC.

This clonotype turned up a few times. The chain has TRBV12-3 or TRBV12-4 and TRBJ1-6; D is undetermined. The CDR3 extends over 13 amino acids. V lost 3 bases and J 7 bases, leaving 7 bases between the germline ends. CDR3 coding DNA: TGTGCCAGCAGTTTCGAGACGAATTCACCCCTCCACTTT. This encodes CASSFETNSPLHF.

This clonotype was counted between two and nine times. The V call is TRBV12-3 or TRBV12-4, the J call TRBJ2-1, with 9 bases that match TRBD1. The CDR3 sequence is 16 residues long. J lost 7 bases, V lost 3 bases, and 10 bases had no gene match. CDR3 sequence: CASSFWGQGVLNEQFF. CDR3 nucleotides: TGTGCCAGCAGTTTTTGGGGACAGGGTGTATTAAATGAGCAGTTCTTC.

The sample holds many counts of this clonotype. The chain links TRBV9 to TRBJ2-3; D unclear. Trimming cost V 4 bases and J 6 bases, with 18 bases left between them. Germline V gene lookup returns CDR1 SGDLS and CDR2 YYNGEE. CDR3 length: 15 amino acids. This CDR3 is CASSPPQRYWDTQYF. The CDR3 DNA reads as TGTGCCAGCAGCCCACCCCAGCGATACTGGGATACGCAGTATTTT.

The rearrangement joins TRBV12-3 or TRBV12-4 to TRBJ2-3; unclear D gene. Trimming cost V 3 bases and J 4 bases, with 14 bases left between them. The CDR3 has 15 residues. This chain's CDR3 is CASSFQPMGPDTQYF. In DNA form, the CDR3 reads TGTGCCAGCAGTTTCCAGCCGATGGGCCCAGATACGCAGTATTTT.

This clonotype was counted only a few times. The chain carries TRBV28 and TRBJ1-2; possible D gene TRBD1, 5 bases. V was cut by 5 bases and J by 6 bases, with 16 bases left in between. CDR1 is MDHEN and CDR2 is SYDVKM in the germline V gene. The CDR3 spans 14 residues. CDR3 nucleotide sequence: TGTGCCAGCAGTCCGGGGCATCTAACTAATGGCTACACCTTC. Its protein is CASSPGHLTNGYTF.

V usage is TRBV12-3 or TRBV12-4 and J usage is TRBJ2-7; D is perhaps TRBD1 (6 bases). The CDR3 spans 13 residues. Trimming pared 5 bases from V and 3 bases from J, leaving 11 bases between. The CDR3 spells CASSRGHYYEQYF. In DNA form, the CDR3 reads TGTGCCAGCAGTCGGGGACACTACTACGAGCAGTACTTC.

This chain uses TRBV16 with TRBJ1-6; D ambiguous. The CDR3 contains 15 residues. Trimming left V 7 bases short and J 11 bases short, with 21 bases between. CDR1 is KGHSY and CDR2 is FQNENV in the germline V gene. The CDR3 nucleotides read TGTGCCAGCACCCCTTCACGGGAGTCAAAGACACCCCTCCACTTT. The encoded protein is CASTPSRESKTPLHF.